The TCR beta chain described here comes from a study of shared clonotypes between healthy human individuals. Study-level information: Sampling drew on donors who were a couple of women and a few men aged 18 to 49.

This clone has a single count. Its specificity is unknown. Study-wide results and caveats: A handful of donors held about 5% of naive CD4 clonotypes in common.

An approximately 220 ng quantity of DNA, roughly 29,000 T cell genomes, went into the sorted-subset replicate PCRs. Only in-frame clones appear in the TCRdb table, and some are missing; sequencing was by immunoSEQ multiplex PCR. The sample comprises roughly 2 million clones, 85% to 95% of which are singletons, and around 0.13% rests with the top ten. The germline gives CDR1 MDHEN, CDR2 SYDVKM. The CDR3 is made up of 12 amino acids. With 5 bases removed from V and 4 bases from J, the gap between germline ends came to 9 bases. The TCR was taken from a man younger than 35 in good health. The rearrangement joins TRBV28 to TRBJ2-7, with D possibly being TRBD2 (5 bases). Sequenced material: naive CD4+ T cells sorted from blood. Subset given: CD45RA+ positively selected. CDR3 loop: CASSERVYEQYF. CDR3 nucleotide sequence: TGTGCCAGCAGTGAGAGGGTTTACGAGCAGTACTTC.